This entry concerns a single TCR beta chain. The sample originates from a study of control samples from healthy donors and cancer patients. The CDR3 sequence is 16 residues long. V lost 2 bases and J lost 8, with 18 bases in between. Germline CDR1 reads LNHNV; CDR2 reads YYDKDF (reference sequence). Profiled with immunoSEQ multiplex PCR; TCRdb holds only in-frame clones, not every one. This table holds 400,000 to 500,000 clones, around 90% found once. This chain connects TRBV15 to TRBJ1-4; D might be TRBD1 (5 bases). This TCR derives from a man aged 40-55 years with head and neck cancer. The sequencing sample was made of PBMCs. In DNA, the CDR3 is TGTGCCACCAGCAGAAATCGGGGCATTCAATACGAAAAACTGTTTTTT. The encoded protein is CATSRNRGIQYEKLFF.